The clone carrying this T cell receptor (beta chain) appeared many times. The antigen remains undetermined. This specimen comes from a study of molecular identifiers for immune sequencing clone quantification. Study observations and caveats: Clones above 20 RNA copies held over 97% of effector molecules, under 1% in naive cells.

Trimming removed 6 bases from V and 3 bases from J, with 18 bases in between. The CDR3 is made up of 15 amino acids. The germline gives CDR1 MDHEN, CDR2 SYDVKM. Bulk TCR libraries were made with methods that had been previously described and with listed TCR primers. One entry per CDR3 protein results from TCRdb running MiXCR on the PCR reads. The sample includes approximately 670,000 distinct CDR3 sequences, approximately 20% of them seen just once. Researchers sorted naive CD8 T cells as cells that were CD8+CD4-CCR7+CD45RA+. V and J are TRBV28 and TRBJ2-7; D is possibly TRBD1 or TRBD2 (5 bases each). The specimen sequenced was naive CD8+ T cells from blood, with Jurkat cell RNA spiked in. Subset: FACS-sorted CD8+CD4-CCR7+CD45RA+ naive T cells. The TCR originated in a human donor in good health. Some libraries in this study had Jurkat cell RNA spiked in. As DNA, the CDR3 is TGTGCCAGCAGCAACGTTAGGGACGGCCACTACGAGCAGTACTTC. Encoded protein: CASSNVRDGHYEQYF.